A selection of T cell receptor beta chains follows, all from one sample in a study of cytomegalovirus exposure and HLA in healthy donors. The repertoire was sequenced with immunoSEQ multiplex PCR; TCRdb's copy has only in-frame clones and lacks some. This specimen shows about 130,000 clones; the ten leading clones hold 1.5% to 2.5%. The sequenced sample was PBMCs. These receptors all stem from an older woman in good health and CMV-seronegative. The CDR3 runs from the conserved cysteine through the conserved F or W. A D gene is named only where the DNA matches it firmly.

d_gene	len	v_gene	j_gene	CDR3aa	CDR3nt
NA	15	TRBV19	TRBJ1-1	CASSIKWRGGTEAFF	TGTGCCAGTAGTATCAAATGGAGGGGTGGCACTGAAGCTTTCTTT
NA	15	TRBV6-6	TRBJ2-1	CASSYLSGSYNEQFF	TGTGCCAGCAGTTACCTCTCCGGGTCATACAATGAGCAGTTCTTC
TRBD1	12	TRBV28	TRBJ2-7	CATQGAAYEQYF	TGTGCCACACAGGGGGCGGCCTACGAGCAGTACTTC
TRBD2	17	TRBV4-2	TRBJ2-2	CASSLDIYSGDTGELFF	TGTGCCAGCAGCCTAGATATATATAGCGGGGACACCGGGGAGCTGTTTTTT
TRBD2	13	TRBV27	TRBJ2-3	CASSLALGRPQYF	TGTGCCAGCAGTTTGGCTCTCGGGAGGCCGCAGTATTTT
NA	14	TRBV13	TRBJ2-7	CASSLVGLSYEQYF	TGTGCCAGCAGCTTAGTGGGGCTCTCCTACGAGCAGTACTTC
TRBD1	16	TRBV11-2	TRBJ1-1	CASSLLTGQANTEAFF	TGTGCCAGCAGCTTACTGACGGGACAGGCCAACACTGAAGCTTTCTTT
NA	13	TRBV4-1	TRBJ1-5	CASSHGRNQPQHF	TGCGCCAGCAGCCATGGGCGAAATCAGCCCCAGCATTTT
NA	15	TRBV2	TRBJ2-3	CASRTDFTGTDTQYF	TGTGCCAGCAGGACCGATTTTACAGGCACAGATACGCAGTATTTT
NA	13	TRBV10-2	TRBJ1-3	CASSESRYANIYF	TGCGCCAGCAGTGAGTCTCGGTATGCCAATATATATTTT
TRBD1	16	TRBV4-1	TRBJ2-6	CASSLGQGTGANVLTF	TGCGCCAGCAGCCTTGGACAGGGGACTGGGGCCAACGTCCTGACTTTC
NA	15	TRBV5-4	TRBJ1-4	CATLPSPAPNEKLFF	TGTGCCACCTTACCTAGCCCAGCTCCGAATGAAAAACTGTTTTTT
NA	14	TRBV6-1	TRBJ2-7	CASSDLAGSYEQYF	TGTGCCAGCAGTGATTTGGCGGGCTCCTACGAGCAGTACTTC
TRBD2	15	TRBV6-6	TRBJ2-7	CASSYGAGGSYEQYF	TGTGCCAGCAGTTACGGCGCGGGAGGCTCCTACGAGCAGTACTTC
NA	13	TRBV7-9	TRBJ1-4	CASSFLGNEKLFF	TGTGCCAGCAGCTTCCTCGGGAATGAAAAACTGTTTTTT
TRBD2	13	TRBV10-3	TRBJ2-7	CAISAQTSREQYF	TGTGCCATCAGTGCCCAGACTAGCCGCGAGCAGTACTTC